This T cell receptor beta chain was captured by sequencing in a study of Ad26.COV2.S vaccination and SARS-CoV-2 variants. Treatment given: some 20 received Ad26.COV2.S at low or high dose, single or two shots; roughly five received placebo; per-sample allocation not given. At day 63 after the first vaccine or placebo injection, samples were drawn. It was Wuhan-strain SARS-CoV-2 spike that the Ad26 vaccine vector expressed. Study outcomes and limitations: Placebo recipients showed lower spike-specific TCR breadth than vaccinees.

The CDR3 extends over 17 amino acids. V was clipped by 1 base and J by 2 bases; unmatched bases: 10. Germline CDR1 is LNHNV and CDR2 is YYDKDF (reference sequence). As to this clone: Its antigen remains unknown.

The method was immunoSEQ multiplex PCR; TCRdb's version includes in-frame clones alone and lacks a portion of them. The sample shows 350,000 to 500,000 clones, roughly 90% of them seen only once. The input for sequencing was peripheral blood, taken in a trial of Ad26.COV2.S vaccine versus placebo. The receptor comes from a person between 18 and 65 years old who received the Ad26.COV2.S COVID-19 vaccine or a placebo. The chain has TRBV15 and TRBJ2-5, with 7 bases aligning to TRBD2. The CDR3, as DNA: TGTGCCACCAGCAGAGCGTCTAGCGGCGGGATACAAGAGACCCAGTACTTC. This gives the protein CATSRASSGGIQETQYF.